This T cell receptor (beta chain) was recovered during a study of T cells in Graves' hyperthyroidism and ophthalmopathy. Study context: Peripheral blood was secured at the point of initial diagnosis, before any treatment. Study-wide findings and caveats: Most clonotypes that expanded in the thyroid above 0.001 also showed up in blood. In the analysis, a 13 V-J model separated ophthalmopathy from stable hyperthyroidism.

The CDR3 length is 15 residues. CDR1 SGHTA and CDR2 FQGNSA come from the germline V gene. The source material, RNA transcripts, was used to amplify TCR beta CDR3 regions. With the HTBI primer set, the TCR CDR3 went through a first round of RT-PCR. One entry per CDR3 protein results from TCRdb running MiXCR on the multiplex PCR reads. This sample has about half a million distinct CDR3 sequences, with 15% to 20% found just once. This clonotype showed up just a few times. Its target is unknown. One end of the junction is discordant with germline, which a read error may explain. 8.5 to 10 ml of fresh peripheral blood supplied the PBMCs.

The chain combines TRBV7-2 with TRBJ2-7; the D gene could be TRBD1 or TRBD2 (5 bases each). Sequencing used blood. This TCR came from a man aged 40-49 years with Graves' ophthalmopathy. CDR3 nucleotides: TGTGCCAGCAGCACCCGTCAGAGGGGAAACGGCGAGGAGTACTTC. Translation gives CASSTRQRGNGEEYF.